Listed below are T cell receptor beta chains from one sample, sequenced in a study of graft-versus-host responses after intestinal transplantation. Some clones are missing from TCRdb's copy, which holds only in-frame ones; the method was immunoSEQ multiplex PCR. The table has approximately 71,000 clones, more than 70% seen once. These receptors' targets are unknown. This material consisted of unstimulated CD8+ T cells sorted from spleen or lymph node cells, taken before intestinal transplant. These receptor sequences come from a human donor who received an intestinal transplant. Both conserved end residues are part of each CDR3.

CASSLSFVGEGTGELFF,TRBJ2-2,TRBV27
CSVVSARPYDIQYF,TRBJ2-4,TRBV29-1
CASRGRDHQPQHF,TRBJ1-5,TRBV2
CAWKHKGDTEAFF,TRBJ1-1,TRBV30
CASTPQGLAGDGAWYTQYF,TRBJ2-3,TRBV7-2
CASALPDMNTEAFF,TRBJ1-1,TRBV12-5
CSARSKNIQYF,TRBJ2-4,TRBV20-1
CASSLDTSSPPRFF,TRBJ2-1,TRBV7-6
CASSDGLAGDTQYF,TRBJ2-3,TRBV6-4
CSALGLAGAKESTDTQYF,TRBJ2-3,TRBV29-1
CASSPGQPDYNEQFF,TRBJ2-1,TRBV28
CASSEVSSGSAEQFF,TRBJ2-1,TRBV6-1
CAAQELNYGYTF,TRBJ1-2,TRBV10-3
CASSPQNTEAFF,TRBJ1-1,TRBV28
CASSFRKDSISYEQYF,TRBJ2-7,TRBV5-5
CATKEREGYNEQFF,TRBJ2-1,TRBV27
CASSQSSNRVYGYTF,TRBJ1-2,TRBV4-1
CASSLAQVGGNEQYF,TRBJ2-7,TRBV7-6
CASSESEGPNNEQFF,TRBJ2-1,TRBV10-1
CASSAVWRSSYEQYF,TRBJ2-7,TRBV6-1
CASSSTIINDRADEQYF,TRBJ2-7,TRBV5-1
CSSSGGVGPTDTQYF,TRBJ2-3,TRBV29-1
CASSYYGQGSHEQYF,TRBJ2-7,TRBV6-5
CASSQSSEGGWTEAFF,TRBJ1-1,TRBV4-1
CASSQGLAGLKGYEQYF,TRBJ2-7,TRBV5-5
CASEGREGPYTGELFF,TRBJ2-2,TRBV4-1
CASSRLPGYGYTF,TRBJ1-2,TRBV4-1